This T cell receptor (beta chain) derives from a study of shared clonotypes between healthy human individuals. CD4+ cells underwent separation, giving CD45RA+ naive and CD45RA-negative memory subsets. CDR1 is SGHVS and CDR2 is FNYEAQ in the germline V gene. Trimming removed 1 base from V and 0 bases from J, with 15 bases in between. The CDR3 loop spans 17 amino acids. The assay was immunoSEQ multiplex PCR, and TCRdb's table has in-frame clones only and misses some. The sample lists some 1 million clones, about 80% occurring once. Sequencing was done on a sample of memory CD4+ T cells sorted from blood. This sample's subset: CD45RA-negative fraction. The chain joins TRBV7-6 to TRBJ1-2; D gene unclear. The clonotype comes from a man aged 18 to 30 in good health. CDR3 amino acids: CASSLEFGQKANYGYTF. CDR3 nucleotides: TGTGCCAGCAGCTTAGAGTTCGGGCAAAAAGCTAACTATGGCTACACCTTC.